This T cell receptor (beta chain) is drawn from a study of blood T cell repertoires in COVID-19. For the study at large: Nucleic acid was either cDNA or gDNA, and it came from T cells, B-cell-depleted T cells, or PBMCs.

The V end lost 3 bases, the J end lost 2 bases, and 2 bases lay between the germline ends. The V gene's germline CDR1 is KGHSY and CDR2 FQNENV. This CDR3 is 12 amino acids long. Relative to its sample, this clone is medium-sized. Libraries were prepared by immunoSEQ multiplex PCR; TCRdb keeps only in-frame clonotypes and omits some of them. The sample lists 150,000 to 200,000 clones, 80% to 85% occurring once. The source material was PBMCs or T cells enriched from blood (not recorded which). The chain recombines TRBV16 with TRBJ1-5; D is unresolved. This clonotype was sampled from a man in his sixties or seventies who had been exposed to COVID-19. CDR3: CASSHGNQPQHF. CDR3 bases: TGTGCCAGCAGCCACGGCAATCAGCCCCAGCATTTT.